A selection of T cell receptor delta chains follows, all from one sample in a study of gamma-delta chains in newborns, infants, children. TCRdb fed the reads to CATT. The sample yields some 4,000 delta-chain clones, 6.2% seen once. The sequenced sample consisted of blood. All receptors come from a child who was a newborn, infant or young child, either healthy, febrile or measles-vaccinated (not recorded which). CDR3s include the opening cysteine and the closing phenylalanine or tryptophan. A D gene is named only where the DNA matches it firmly. Size is stated for part of the rows, as once, few or many counts, or as a class when the clone is expanded.

DNA: TGTGCTCTTGGGGAAATCCTTCCCCCTAAGATGTCCGATAAACTCATCTTT
CDR3: CALGEILPPKMSDKLIF
D: .
J: TRDJ1
size: few
V: TRDV1

DNA: TGTGCCTGTGACATGCGGATACTCTGGGACACCCGACAGATGTTTTTC
CDR3: CACDMRILWDTRQMFF
D: .
J: TRDJ3
size: .
V: TRDV2

DNA: TGTGCCTGTGACAAACTGGGGGATCTCAGGGACACCCGACAGATGTTTTTC
CDR3: CACDKLGDLRDTRQMFF
D: TRDD3
J: TRDJ3
size: .
V: TRDV2

DNA: TGTGCTCTTGGGGAACCGGTCCTCCCGAGGGGATGCTCCTGGGACACCCGACAGATGTTTTTC
CDR3: CALGEPVLPRGCSWDTRQMFF
D: .
J: TRDJ3
size: .
V: TRDV1

DNA: TGTGCCTGTGACACCGTACTGGGGGATACGCGCTCCTGGGACACCCGACAGATGTTTTTC
CDR3: CACDTVLGDTRSWDTRQMFF
D: TRDD3
J: TRDJ3
size: large
V: TRDV2

DNA: TGTGCCTGTGACTCTATCTTGCGTACCCAATACCGGACCGATAAACTCATCTTT
CDR3: CACDSILRTQYRTDKLIF
D: .
J: TRDJ1
size: few
V: TRDV2

DNA: TGTGCAGCAACCACGCTAGGGGCCGGGACAGCACAACTCTTCTTT
CDR3: CAATTLGAGTAQLFF
D: .
J: TRDJ2
size: .
V: TRAV29/DV5

DNA: TGTGCCTGTGACATACTGGGGGATAAATTGACAGCACAACTCTTCTTT
CDR3: CACDILGDKLTAQLFF
D: TRDD3
J: TRDJ2
size: medium-sized
V: TRDV2

DNA: TGTGCCTGTGACACGCTGGGGGATTACATTACCGATAAACTCATCTTT
CDR3: CACDTLGDYITDKLIF
D: TRDD3
J: TRDJ1
size: .
V: TRDV2

DNA: TGTGCTCTTGGGGAACACGAGGGGATACGACCCACCGATAAACTCATCTTT
CDR3: CALGEHEGIRPTDKLIF
D: TRDD3
J: TRDJ1
size: .
V: TRDV1

DNA: TGTGCCTGTGACAAAATACTGGGGGACTCCTGGGACACCCGACAGATGTTTTTC
CDR3: CACDKILGDSWDTRQMFF
D: TRDD3
J: TRDJ3
size: .
V: TRDV2

DNA: TGTGCCTGTGACACACTGGGGGATAGCTCCTGGGACACCCGACAGATGTTTTTC
CDR3: CACDTLGDSSWDTRQMFF
D: TRDD3
J: TRDJ3
size: medium-sized
V: TRDV2

DNA: TGTGCCTGTGACATACTGGGGGACCCCAGCTCCTGGGACGCCCGACAGATGTTTTTC
CDR3: CACDILGDPSSWDARQMFF
D: TRDD3
J: TRDJ3
size: .
V: TRDV2

DNA: TGTGCCTGTGACACCGTAAGGGGGAGGATGTCCTGGGACACCCGACAGATGTTTTTC
CDR3: CACDTVRGRMSWDTRQMFF
D: .
J: TRDJ3
size: .
V: TRDV2

DNA: TGTGCCTGTGACAAAGGGGGATACACCGATAAACTCATCTTT
CDR3: CACDKGGYTDKLIF
D: TRDD3
J: TRDJ1
size: .
V: TRDV2

DNA: TGTGCCTGTGACAAAATGGGGGATTTGACAGCACAACTCTTCTTT
CDR3: CACDKMGDLTAQLFF
D: TRDD3
J: TRDJ2
size: medium-sized
V: TRDV2

DNA: TGTGCCTGTGACCCCTATACTGGGGGATACCAGTCCTGGGACACCCGACAGATGTTTTTC
CDR3: CACDPYTGGYQSWDTRQMFF
D: TRDD3
J: TRDJ3
size: medium-sized
V: TRDV2

DNA: TGTGCCCATTACTGGGGGATACGCGATTACTCCTGGGACACCCGACAGATGTTTTTC
CDR3: CAHYWGIRDYSWDTRQMFF
D: TRDD3
J: TRDJ3
size: few
V: TRDV3

DNA: TGTGCCTGTGACACCGCAGGGATACGGTCCTGGGACACCCGACAGATGTTTTTC
CDR3: CACDTAGIRSWDTRQMFF
D: TRDD3
J: TRDJ3
size: few
V: TRDV2

DNA: TGTGCCTGTGACACCGGAAACTGGGGGAGCTCCTGGGACACCCGACAGATGTTTTTC
CDR3: CACDTGNWGSSWDTRQMFF
D: TRDD3
J: TRDJ3
size: medium-sized
V: TRDV2

DNA: TGTGCCTGTGACACCGTGGGGGATCGTGACTGGGACACCCGACAGATGTTTTTC
CDR3: CACDTVGDRDWDTRQMFF
D: TRDD3
J: TRDJ3
size: medium-sized
V: TRDV2

DNA: TGTGCCTGTGACCCCGTATACTGGGGGAGCTCCTGGGACACTCGACAGATGTTTTTC
CDR3: CACDPVYWGSSWDTRQMFF
D: TRDD3
J: TRDJ3
size: few
V: TRDV2

DNA: TGTGCCTGTGACACAGTCGGGGGCAATGGCTGGGACACCCGACAGATGTTTTTC
CDR3: CACDTVGGNGWDTRQMFF
D: .
J: TRDJ3
size: .
V: TRDV2

DNA: TGTGCAGCAAGCCTGGGGGATCGCCGATTGTCCACCGATAAACTCATCTTT
CDR3: CAASLGDRRLSTDKLIF
D: TRDD3
J: TRDJ1
size: few
V: TRAV29/DV5

DNA: TGTGCCTGTGACAGTCTGGGGGATACGCGGGCCTGGGACACCCGACAGATGTTTTTC
CDR3: CACDSLGDTRAWDTRQMFF
D: TRDD3
J: TRDJ3
size: .
V: TRDV2

DNA: TGTGCCTGTGACCAGATACTGGGGGAAAGCTCCTGGGACACCCGACAGATGTTTTTC
CDR3: CACDQILGESSWDTRQMFF
D: TRDD3
J: TRDJ3
size: .
V: TRDV2

DNA: TGTGCCTGCAGAGGGATGTACACCGATAAACTCATCTTT
CDR3: CACRGMYTDKLIF
D: .
J: TRDJ1
size: medium-sized
V: TRDV2

DNA: TGTGCCTGTGACTTAACTGGGGGTTACAGCTCCTGGGACACCCGACAGATGTTTTTC
CDR3: CACDLTGGYSSWDTRQMFF
D: TRDD3
J: TRDJ3
size: .
V: TRDV2

DNA: TGTGCCTGTGACCCCGTACTGGGGGATACGTCCTGGGACACCCGACAGATGTTTTTC
CDR3: CACDPVLGDTSWDTRQMFF
D: TRDD3
J: TRDJ3
size: medium-sized
V: TRDV2

DNA: TGTGCTCTTGGGGTCAACTGGGGGATACGCACCGATAAACTCATCTTT
CDR3: CALGVNWGIRTDKLIF
D: TRDD3
J: TRDJ1
size: few
V: TRDV1

DNA: TGTGCCTGTGACGTACTGGGGGATCACTCCTGGGACACCCGACAGATGTTTTTC
CDR3: CACDVLGDHSWDTRQMFF
D: TRDD3
J: TRDJ3
size: medium-sized
V: TRDV2

DNA: TGTGCCTGTGACACATGGGGATTGACAGCACAACTCTTCTTT
CDR3: CACDTWGLTAQLFF
D: .
J: TRDJ2
size: .
V: TRDV2

DNA: TGTGCCTGTGACTTTACTGGGGGATACTCCTGGGACACCCGACAGATGTTTTTC
CDR3: CACDFTGGYSWDTRQMFF
D: TRDD3
J: TRDJ3
size: few
V: TRDV2

DNA: TGTGCTCTTGGGGACTTACTGGGGGATAGGCCGACAGCACAACTCTTCTTT
CDR3: CALGDLLGDRPTAQLFF
D: TRDD3
J: TRDJ2
size: few
V: TRDV1

DNA: TGTGCTCTTGGGGAACCAAACTACTGGGGGTTACCAGAACGGACAGCACAACTCTTCTTT
CDR3: CALGEPNYWGLPERTAQLFF
D: TRDD3
J: TRDJ2
size: few
V: TRDV1

DNA: TGTGCCCGTGACACTTGGGGAGCTTTGACAGCACAACTCTTCTTT
CDR3: CARDTWGALTAQLFF
D: .
J: TRDJ2
size: few
V: TRDV2

DNA: TGTGCCTGTGACACCGTGGGATACAGCTCCTGGGACACCCGACAGATGTTTTTC
CDR3: CACDTVGYSSWDTRQMFF
D: TRDD3
J: TRDJ3
size: few
V: TRDV2

DNA: TGTGCTCTTGGGGACCCAAGCCCCGCTGGGGGATACGCCGATAAACTCATCTTT
CDR3: CALGDPSPAGGYADKLIF
D: TRDD3
J: TRDJ1
size: few
V: TRDV1

DNA: TGTGCCTTGCCCCTGAAACTGGGGGATAAGAAGGGCTCCTGGGACACCCGACAGATGTTTTTC
CDR3: CALPLKLGDKKGSWDTRQMFF
D: TRDD3
J: TRDJ3
size: .
V: TRDV3

DNA: TGTGCCTGTGACACTCTACTGGGGGATACGAGCTCCTGGGACACCCGACAGATGTTTTTC
CDR3: CACDTLLGDTSSWDTRQMFF
D: TRDD3
J: TRDJ3
size: .
V: TRDV2

DNA: TGTGCTCTTGGGGATCGTCGTACTGGAGATAAACTCATCTTT
CDR3: CALGDRRTGDKLIF
D: .
J: TRDJ1
size: .
V: TRDV1

DNA: TGTGCCTGTGACACCGTTGGGGGCTCCCCCGCTTTGACAGCACAACTCTTCTTT
CDR3: CACDTVGGSPALTAQLFF
D: .
J: TRDJ2
size: few
V: TRDV2

DNA: TGTGCCTGTGACCTTCTGGGGGACACCGATAAACTCATCTTT
CDR3: CACDLLGDTDKLIF
D: TRDD3
J: TRDJ1
size: medium-sized
V: TRDV2

DNA: TGTGCCTGTGACACGGTTCCCTGGGGGACCTCTTTGACAGCACAACTCTTCTTT
CDR3: CACDTVPWGTSLTAQLFF
D: TRDD3
J: TRDJ2
size: few
V: TRDV2

DNA: TGTGCCCAAAGGGCGTACACCGATAAACTCATCTTT
CDR3: CAQRAYTDKLIF
D: .
J: TRDJ1
size: .
V: TRDV3

DNA: TGTGCCTGTGACAACCTGTACTGGGGGAGCTCCTGGGACACCCGACAGATGTTTTTC
CDR3: CACDNLYWGSSWDTRQMFF
D: TRDD3
J: TRDJ3
size: .
V: TRDV2

DNA: TGTGCCCTTGGGGGATACAGGGGCCGACCCTGGGACACCCGACAGATGTTTTTC
CDR3: CALGGYRGRPWDTRQMFF
D: TRDD3
J: TRDJ3
size: .
V: TRDV3

DNA: TGTGCAGCAAGCGCAGGAACTCGAGCTTTGACAGCACAACTCTTCTTT
CDR3: CAASAGTRALTAQLFF
D: .
J: TRDJ2
size: medium-sized
V: TRAV29/DV5

DNA: TGTGCCTGTGACACCTGGGGGACCACAGCACAACTCTTCTTT
CDR3: CACDTWGTTAQLFF
D: TRDD3
J: TRDJ2
size: medium-sized
V: TRDV2

DNA: TGTGCCTGTGACACCGTCGGGTCCTGGGACACCCGACAGATGTTTTTC
CDR3: CACDTVGSWDTRQMFF
D: .
J: TRDJ3
size: .
V: TRDV2

DNA: TGTGCCTGTGACACCGTGCTTCCCTCCTGGGACACCCGACAGATGTTTTTC
CDR3: CACDTVLPSWDTRQMFF
D: .
J: TRDJ3
size: medium-sized
V: TRDV2

DNA: TGTGCCTGTGACACCTTGGTACTGGGGGAGACAGCACAACTCTTCTTT
CDR3: CACDTLVLGETAQLFF
D: TRDD3
J: TRDJ2
size: .
V: TRDV2

DNA: TGTGCCTGTGACCCCCGGAACTGGGACACCCGACAGATGTTTTTC
CDR3: CACDPRNWDTRQMFF
D: .
J: TRDJ3
size: few
V: TRDV2

DNA: TGTGCAGCAAGCGCGCTGGGGGGCTCCTGGGACACCCGACAGATGTTTTTC
CDR3: CAASALGGSWDTRQMFF
D: TRDD3
J: TRDJ3
size: few
V: TRAV29/DV5

DNA: TGTGCCTGTGACCCCTTGGACGTGTACACCGATAAACTCATCTTT
CDR3: CACDPLDVYTDKLIF
D: .
J: TRDJ1
size: medium-sized
V: TRDV2